Included here is one TCR beta chain sequence, with context. Sequenced by immunoSEQ multiplex PCR; TCRdb stores in-frame clones only, minus some. The sample holds under 50,000 clones, about 80% seen once. The entry originates in a study of OX40 agonist ivuxolimab in advanced cancers. CDR1 GTSNPN and CDR2 SVGIG come from the germline V gene (reference sequence). With 0 bases removed from V and 6 bases from J, the gap between germline ends came to 18 bases. The CDR3 sequence is 15 residues long. Sequences were derived from CD4+ or CD8+ T cells sorted from blood, sampled in a trial of the OX40 agonist ivuxolimab. The sequence derives from an adult with an advanced solid tumor such as melanoma, head and neck, liver or kidney cancer. This sequence joins TRBV30 and TRBJ2-7, with D possibly being TRBD2 (5 bases). In DNA, the CDR3 is TGTGCCTGGAGTGTACGGACTTTGCCAAGACGCGAGCAGTACTTC. It specifies CAWSVRTLPRREQYF. The entire variable domain, with the rest obtained from reference TRBV30 and TRBJ2-7, is as follows: SQTIHQWPATLVQPVGSPLSLECTVEGTSNPNLYWYRQAAGRGLQLLFYSVGIGQISSEVPQNLSASRPQDRQFILSSKKLLLSDSGFYLCAWSVRTLPRREQYFGPGTRLTVT.